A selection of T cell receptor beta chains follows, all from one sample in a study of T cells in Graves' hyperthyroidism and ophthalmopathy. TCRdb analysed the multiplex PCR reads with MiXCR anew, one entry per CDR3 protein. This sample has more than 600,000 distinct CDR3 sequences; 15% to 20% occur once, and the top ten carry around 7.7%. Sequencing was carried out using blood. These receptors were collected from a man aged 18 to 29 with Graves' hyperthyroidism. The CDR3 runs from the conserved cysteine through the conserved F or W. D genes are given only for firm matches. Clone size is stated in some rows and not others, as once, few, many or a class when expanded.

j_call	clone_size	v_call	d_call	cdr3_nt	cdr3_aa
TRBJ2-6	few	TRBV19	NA	TGTGCCAGTAGTATAGATCAGGGAACCAACGTCCTGACTTTC	CASSIDQGTNVLTF
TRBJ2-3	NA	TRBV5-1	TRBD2	TGCGCCAGCAGCACCGGGACTAGTACGCAGTATTTT	CASSTGTSTQYF
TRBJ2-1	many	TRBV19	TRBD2	TGTGCCAGTAGTCCCGGGACTAGCGAGAGTAATGAGCAGTTCTTC	CASSPGTSESNEQFF
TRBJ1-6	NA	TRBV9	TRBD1	TGTGCCAGCAGCGAGAACCAGGGGGCCCCCCTCCACTTT	CASSENQGAPLHF
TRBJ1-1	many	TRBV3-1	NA	TGTGCCAGCAGCCCTTCCAGGGTTTACACTGAAGCTTTCTTT	CASSPSRVYTEAFF
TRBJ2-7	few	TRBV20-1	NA	TGCAGTGCTGGGACCCTGAGGGAGCAGTACTTC	CSAGTLREQYF
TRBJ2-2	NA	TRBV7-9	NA	TGTGCCAGCAGCTCGAAGGCACCCCTTGACACCGGGGAGCTGTTTTTT	CASSSKAPLDTGELFF
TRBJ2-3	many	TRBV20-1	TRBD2	TGCAGTGCTAGCCTACTAGCGGGCACAGATACGCAGTATTTT	CSASLLAGTDTQYF
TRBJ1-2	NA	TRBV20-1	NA	TGCAGTGCTCCTGACAGTAACTATGGCTACACCTTC	CSAPDSNYGYTF
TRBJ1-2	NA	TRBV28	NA	TGTGCCAGCAGTTTAGCGGGAGGGACGTATGGCTACACCTTC	CASSLAGGTYGYTF
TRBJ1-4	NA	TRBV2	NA	TGTGCCAGCAATACGCACCACTCCAATGAAAAACTGTTTTTT	CASNTHHSNEKLFF
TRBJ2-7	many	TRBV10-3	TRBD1	TGTGCCATCAGTGAGTCGAGGGACAGGGTCCACGAGCAGTACTTC	CAISESRDRVHEQYF
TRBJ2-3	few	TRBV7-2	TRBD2	TGTGCCAGCAGCTTAGATCTAGCGGGAGGGACAGATACGCAGTATTTT	CASSLDLAGGTDTQYF
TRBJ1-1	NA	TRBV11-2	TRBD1	TGTGCCAGCAGCTTAGACAGGGGGGCCGGAACTGAAGCTTTCTTT	CASSLDRGAGTEAFF
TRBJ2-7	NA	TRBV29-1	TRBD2	TGCAGCGTTAAAGGACTAGTCACTTACGAGCAGTACTTC	CSVKGLVTYEQYF
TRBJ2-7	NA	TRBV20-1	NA	TGCAGTGCTTACGGCAGGACCAACGAGCAGTACTTC	CSAYGRTNEQYF
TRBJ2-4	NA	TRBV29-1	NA	TGCAGCGTTGAACTGACCAGGGCGAACATTCAGTACTTC	CSVELTRANIQYF
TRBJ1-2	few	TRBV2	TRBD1	TGTGCCAGCAGTGAGACAGGGGGTCCCTATGGCTACACCTTC	CASSETGGPYGYTF
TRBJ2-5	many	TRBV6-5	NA	TGTGCCAGCAGTTACTCGAGGGCTAGGGAAGAGACCCAGTACTTC	CASSYSRAREETQYF
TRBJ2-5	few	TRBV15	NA	TGTGCCACCACCTTGTCGACAGGTCAAGAGACCCAGTACTTC	CATTLSTGQETQYF
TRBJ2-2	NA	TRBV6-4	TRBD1	TGTGCCAGCAGTCGGGACAGTAGCACCGGGGAGCTGTTTTTT	CASSRDSSTGELFF
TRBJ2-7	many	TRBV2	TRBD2	TGTGCCAGCAGTGAAGCGCCGGCTAGCGGTACCTACGAGCAGTACTTC	CASSEAPASGTYEQYF
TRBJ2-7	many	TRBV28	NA	TGTGCCAGCAGTTTTACGTTGATGTCGAGCTCCTACGAGCAGTACTTC	CASSFTLMSSSYEQYF
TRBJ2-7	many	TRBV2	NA	TGTGCCAGCAGTGTAGTTAAGGGACTGCTATCCTACGAGCAGTACTTC	CASSVVKGLLSYEQYF
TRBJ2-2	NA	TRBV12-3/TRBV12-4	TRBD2	TGTGCCAGCATTCCGGGACTAGCGGGAGTGACCGGGGAGCTGTTTTTT	CASIPGLAGVTGELFF
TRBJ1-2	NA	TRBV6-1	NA	TGTGCCTGCAGCCCCGGAGGAAGGACTATGAACTATGGCTACACCTTC	CACSPGGRTMNYGYTF
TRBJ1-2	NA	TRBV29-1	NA	TGCAGCGCCCTCAGGGGTGCCTATGGCTACACCTTC	CSALRGAYGYTF
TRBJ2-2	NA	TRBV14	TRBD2	TGTGCCAGCAGCCAAGATATCGGACTAGCGGGAGGGGACACCGGGGAGCTGTTTTTT	CASSQDIGLAGGDTGELFF